The 16 T cell receptor beta chains below come from one sample, sequenced in a study of blood T cell repertoires in COVID-19. Assay used: immunoSEQ multiplex PCR; TCRdb lists only in-frame clones, some missing. The repertoire has about 110,000 clones, about 80% of them found once; the top ten carry more than 15%. The sample was peripheral blood. The receptor set was obtained from a woman over 75 with active or convalescent COVID-19.

This clone was observed a handful of times. V and J are TRBV7-9 and TRBJ2-7; TRBD2 matches at 7 bases. V lost 2 bases, J lost 2 bases, and 3 bases stayed unmatched. This CDR3 region has 14 residues. Germline CDR1 is SEHNR and CDR2 is FQNEAQ (reference sequence). The CDR3 coding sequence is TGTGCCAGCAGCTTATCAAGCGGGACCTACGAGCAGTACTTC. Protein: CASSLSSGTYEQYF. The whole variable domain, filled in from reference TRBV7-9 and TRBJ2-7, reads DTGVSQNPRHKITKRGQNVTFRCDPISEHNRLYWYRQTLGQGPEFLTYFQNEAQLEKSRLLSDRFSAERPKGSFSTLEIQRTEQGDSAMYLCASSLSSGTYEQYFGPGTRLTVT.

The chain recombines TRBV11-2 with TRBJ1-5; 12 nucleotides align to TRBD1. The J segment lost 7 bases and the V segment lost 6 bases, leaving 4 bases of the junction unmatched. CDR1 is SGHAT, CDR2 FQNNGV, per germline. The CDR3 sequence is 14 residues long. CDR3 region: CASSPGTGGQPQHF. CDR3 in DNA: TGTGCCAGCAGTCCCGGGACAGGGGGCCAGCCCCAGCATTTT.

By frequency in the sample, this clone is medium-sized. The chain recombines TRBV6-5 with TRBJ2-7; TRBD1 agrees at 10 bases. This CDR3 is 15 amino acids long. The germline gives CDR1 MNHEY, CDR2 SVGAGI. Trimming took 3 bases from V and 4 from J; bases not matched to a gene: 6. The chain's CDR3 is CASSYPGQGRYEQYF. The DNA of the CDR3 is TGTGCCAGCAGTTATCCGGGACAGGGGCGGTACGAGCAGTACTTC.

CDR3 region: CASRGGTGSNYGYTF. The DNA of the CDR3 is TGTGCCAGCAGGGGGGGGACAGGGAGCAACTATGGCTACACCTTC. V and J are TRBV28 and TRBJ1-2; 9 bases line up with TRBD1. In germline, CDR1 is MDHEN, CDR2 SYDVKM. This CDR3 spans 15 amino acids. The V segment lost 6 bases and the J segment 2 bases; nucleotides outside the gene matches: 7.

The gene calls are TRBV5-4 and TRBJ1-2, with 12 bases lining up with TRBD1. Germline CDR1 and CDR2: SGHNT and YYREEE (reference sequence). Trimming removed 0 bases from V and 4 bases from J; junction bases left unmatched: 7. The CDR3 covers 17 residues. CDR3 residues: CASSLVGGQGASYGYTF. CDR3 nucleotide sequence: TGTGCCAGCAGCTTGGTGGGGGGACAGGGGGCCAGCTATGGCTACACCTTC. Combining the CDR3 with reference TRBV5-4 and TRBJ1-2 gives the whole variable domain ETGVTQSPTHLIKTRGQQVTLRCSSQSGHNTVSWYQQALGQGPQFIFQYYREEENGRGNFPPRFSGLQFPNYSSELNVNALELDDSALYLCASSLVGGQGASYGYTFGSGTRLTVV.

V is TRBV21-1 and J is TRBJ2-1; the D call TRBD2 from the table was never checked on the DNA. TRBV21-1 is labeled a pseudogene. CDR3 length equals 14 residues. The CDR3 loop is CASSKIWESGEQFF. The CDR3 DNA reads TGTGCCAGCAGCAAAATATGGGAGTCTGGTGAGCAGTTCTTC.

DNA for the CDR3: TGTGCCAGCTCACCGGCGACTAGGGGGGGGAGCGGAAATGAGCAGTTCTTC. Amino acids: CASSPATRGGSGNEQFF. V gene TRBV18 combines with J gene TRBJ2-1; weak D call: TRBD2 (7 bases). CDR1 KGHSH and CDR2 LQKENI come from the germline V gene. The CDR3 has 17 residues. V was clipped by 3 bases and J by 7 bases, with 22 bases between them.

The rearrangement uses TRBV29-1 and TRBJ2-1, with TRBD2 matching 11 bases. The length of the CDR3 is 14 residues. V shed 5 bases and J 2 bases; nucleotides not matched to a gene: 2. Germline V gives CDR1 SQVTM, CDR2 ANQGSEA. CDR3 region: CSVLAGGPYNEQFF. CDR3 sequence (DNA): TGCAGCGTTCTAGCGGGAGGTCCCTACAATGAGCAGTTCTTC.

This clone has just a few counts. The chain links TRBV3-1 (or the pseudogene TRBV3-2) to TRBJ2-1; D is unresolved. Germline V gene data show CDR1 as LGHDT and CDR2 as YNNKEL (reference sequence). Trimming shortened V by 6 bases and J by 9 bases, and 12 bases separated the two germline ends. CDR3 length: 12 amino acids. In nucleotides, the CDR3 is TGTGCCAGCAGTTTCCTAGGAACTGAGCAGTTCTTC. Its protein is CASSFLGTEQFF.

This chain links TRBV4-3 with TRBJ2-1; possible D gene TRBD1, 5 bases. Germline V gene data show CDR1 as LGHNA and CDR2 as YSLEER. The CDR3 is made up of 20 amino acids. The ends were cut back, 3 bases at V and 0 bases at J, with 24 bases in the middle. CDR3 in amino acids: CASSQDIGWGRFRSYNEQFF. For the CDR3, the DNA is TGCGCCAGCAGCCAGGACATAGGGTGGGGCCGTTTCCGCTCCTACAATGAGCAGTTCTTC.

The chain uses TRBV5-4 and TRBJ2-5; 13 positions agree with TRBD2. V trimming: 3 bases; J trimming: 1 base; junction bases outside the gene matches: 3. The CDR3 is made up of 16 amino acids. Germline CDR1 SGHNT, CDR2 YYREEE (reference sequence). CDR3 sequence: CASSSGTSGTQETQYF. The CDR3 DNA follows: TGTGCCAGCAGCTCCGGGACTAGCGGGACCCAAGAGACCCAGTACTTC.

The chain combines TRBV7-9 with TRBJ2-1; 15 bases line up with TRBD2. The V gene end was trimmed by 6 bases and the J gene end by 6 bases; junction bases not matched to a gene: 3. CDR1 SEHNR and CDR2 FQNEAQ come from the germline V gene (reference sequence). CDR3 length: 15 amino acids. This chain's CDR3 is CASRTGLAGGNEQFF. Here the CDR3 DNA reads TGTGCCAGCAGAACGGGACTAGCGGGAGGCAATGAGCAGTTCTTC.

J is TRBJ1-2 and V is TRBV5-8, with a possible D match to TRBD1 (5 bases). Looked up from germline, CDR1 is SGHTS and CDR2 is YDEGEE. V was pared by 0 bases and J by 7 bases, with 10 bases between. The CDR3 has 13 residues. The CDR3 nucleotides read TGTGCCAGCAGCTTGGTCAGGGTCCGTGGCTACACCTTC. This translates into CASSLVRVRGYTF.

The V call is TRBV7-9, the J call TRBJ1-2; possibly TRBD1 for D (6 bases). Germline CDR1 and CDR2: SEHNR and FQNEAQ (reference sequence). The CDR3 is made up of 12 amino acids. V was trimmed by 3 bases and J by 7 bases, leaving 9 bases between them. The CDR3 region has the DNA TGTGCCAGCAGCTTTAGACAGGCTGGCTACACCTTC. Translated: CASSFRQAGYTF. Looking up the rest from reference TRBV7-9 and TRBJ1-2 gives the full variable domain: DTGVSQNPRHKITKRGQNVTFRCDPISEHNRLYWYRQTLGQGPEFLTYFQNEAQLEKSRLLSDRFSAERPKGSFSTLEIQRTEQGDSAMYLCASSFRQAGYTFGSGTRLTVV.

The chain recombines TRBV5-1 with TRBJ1-1; TRBD1 might be the D (5 bases). The V and J ends lost 1 base and 1 base respectively, with 8 bases between them. The germline gives CDR1 SGHRS, CDR2 YFSETQ. CDR3 length: 14 residues. The CDR3 here is CASSLFGANTEAFF. The CDR3 DNA follows: TGCGCCAGCAGCTTGTTTGGGGCGAACACTGAAGCTTTCTTT.

The chain couples TRBV28 to TRBJ2-7; 7 positions match TRBD2. Per germline, CDR1 MDHEN and CDR2 SYDVKM. There are 16 residues in the CDR3. The V and J ends lost 3 bases and 0 bases, in that order; junction bases with no gene match: 8. The CDR3 loop reads CASSFGPGGSSYEQYF. The DNA of the CDR3 is TGTGCCAGCAGTTTTGGCCCCGGCGGGAGCTCCTACGAGCAGTACTTC.